This TCR beta chain stems from a study of blood T cell repertoires in COVID-19. V lost 4 bases, J lost 7 bases, and 11 bases lay in between. CDR3 length: 13 residues. Germline assignment: CDR1 KGHSH and CDR2 LQKENI. The study counted Cohort 3 donors as recovered given two negative PCRs, clearance, or symptom resolution. How the authors handled the data: Amplification from reference gene primers served as the basis for estimated nucleated cell counts. Repertoires were generated with immunoSEQ multiplex PCR, while TCRdb's copy carries only in-frame clones and drops some. D and trimming were read from the DNA, whereas the V and J calls and clone size are those reported in that table. The sample lists about 260,000 clones, more than 70% seen once, with about 2.1% in the top ten.

The sample comprised PBMCs or T cells enriched from blood (not recorded which). The chain is built from TRBV18 and TRBJ1-5; D call uncertain. This receptor was obtained from a woman aged 45-60 years who had recovered from COVID-19. CDR3 loop: CASSLEGSQPQHF. The CDR3 bases are TGTGCCAGCTCACTCGAGGGTAGCCAGCCCCAGCATTTT.